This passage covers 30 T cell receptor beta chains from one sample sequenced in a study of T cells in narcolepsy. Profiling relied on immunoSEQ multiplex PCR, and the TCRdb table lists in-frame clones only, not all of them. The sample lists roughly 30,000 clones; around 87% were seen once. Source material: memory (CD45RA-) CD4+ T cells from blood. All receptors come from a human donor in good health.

The chain's CDR3 is CASSGGSLGYTF. As DNA, the CDR3 is TGTGCCAGCTCAGGAGGGAGTCTCGGCTACACCTTC. The J gene is TRBJ1-2, the V gene TRBV18; D remains unclear. V lost 5 bases and J lost 8, with 12 bases in between. The CDR3 is made up of 12 amino acids. Germline-derived CDR1 and CDR2 are KGHSH and LQKENI.

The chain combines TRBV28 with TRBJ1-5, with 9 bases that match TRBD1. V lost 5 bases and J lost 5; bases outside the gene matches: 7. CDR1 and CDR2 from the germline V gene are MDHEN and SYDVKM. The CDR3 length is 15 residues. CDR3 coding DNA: TGTGCCAGCAGTCGGACAGGGGATTGGGATCAGCCCCAGCATTTT. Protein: CASSRTGDWDQPQHF.

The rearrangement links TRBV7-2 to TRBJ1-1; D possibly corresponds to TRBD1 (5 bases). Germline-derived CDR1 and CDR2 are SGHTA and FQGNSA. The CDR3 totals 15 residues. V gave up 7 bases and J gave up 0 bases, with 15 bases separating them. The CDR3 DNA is TGTGCCAGCACCCTCGGGTCAGGGTTGAACACTGAAGCTTTCTTT. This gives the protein CASTLGSGLNTEAFF.

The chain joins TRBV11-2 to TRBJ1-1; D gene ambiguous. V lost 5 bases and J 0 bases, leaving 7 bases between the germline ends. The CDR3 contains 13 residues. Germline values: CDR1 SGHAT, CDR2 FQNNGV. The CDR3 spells CASSPRVNTEAFF. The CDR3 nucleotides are TGTGCCAGCAGCCCTAGGGTGAACACTGAAGCTTTCTTT.

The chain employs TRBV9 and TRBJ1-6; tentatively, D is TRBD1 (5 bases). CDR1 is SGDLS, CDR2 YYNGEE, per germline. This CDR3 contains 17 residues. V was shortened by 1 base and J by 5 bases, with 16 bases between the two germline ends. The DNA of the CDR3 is TGTGCCAGCAGCGTATCTGACGGGGGTGCGAATAATTCACCCCTCCACTTT. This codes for CASSVSDGGANNSPLHF.

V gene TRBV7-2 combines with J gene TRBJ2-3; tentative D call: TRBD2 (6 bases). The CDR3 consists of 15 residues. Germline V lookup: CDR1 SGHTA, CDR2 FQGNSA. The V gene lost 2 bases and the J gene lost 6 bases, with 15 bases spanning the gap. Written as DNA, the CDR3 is TGTGCCAGCAGCTTATCGTCTATCGGGGGTGATACGCAGTATTTT. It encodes CASSLSSIGGDTQYF.

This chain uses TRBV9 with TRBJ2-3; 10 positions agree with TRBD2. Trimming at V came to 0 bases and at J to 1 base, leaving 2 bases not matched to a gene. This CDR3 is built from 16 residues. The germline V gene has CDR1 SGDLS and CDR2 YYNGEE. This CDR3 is CASSVVAGGRTDTQYF. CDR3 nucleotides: TGTGCCAGCAGCGTAGTAGCGGGGGGCCGCACAGATACGCAGTATTTT.

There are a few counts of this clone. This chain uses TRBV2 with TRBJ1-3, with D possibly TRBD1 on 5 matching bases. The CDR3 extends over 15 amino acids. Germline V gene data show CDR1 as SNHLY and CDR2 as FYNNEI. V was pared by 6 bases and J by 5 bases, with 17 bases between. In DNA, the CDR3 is TGTGCCAGCAGAATCATCCGGGACTCCAGAAACACCATATATTTT. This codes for CASRIIRDSRNTIYF. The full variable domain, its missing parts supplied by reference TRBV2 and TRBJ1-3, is EPEVTQTPSHQVTQMGQEVILRCVPISNHLYFYWYRQILGQKVEFLVSFYNNEISEKSEIFDDQFSVERPDGSNFTLKIRSTKLEDSAMYFCASRIIRDSRNTIYFGEGSWLTVV.

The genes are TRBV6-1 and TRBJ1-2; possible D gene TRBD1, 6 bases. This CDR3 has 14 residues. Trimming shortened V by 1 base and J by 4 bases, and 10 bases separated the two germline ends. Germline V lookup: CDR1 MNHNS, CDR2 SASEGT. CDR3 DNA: TGTGCCAGCAGTGAAGGGGGGCGAGGCTATGGCTACACCTTC. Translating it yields CASSEGGRGYGYTF.

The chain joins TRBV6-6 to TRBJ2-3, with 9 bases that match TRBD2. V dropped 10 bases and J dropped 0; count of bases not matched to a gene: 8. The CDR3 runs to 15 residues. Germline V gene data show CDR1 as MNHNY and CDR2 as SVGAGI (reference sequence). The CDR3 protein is CATSTSGISTDTQYF. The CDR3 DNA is TGTGCCACGTCGACTAGCGGAATAAGCACAGATACGCAGTATTTT.

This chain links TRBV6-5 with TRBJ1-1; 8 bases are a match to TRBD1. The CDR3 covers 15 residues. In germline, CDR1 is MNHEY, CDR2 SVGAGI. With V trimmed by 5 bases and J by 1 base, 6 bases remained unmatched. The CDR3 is CASSRLGTGNTEAFF. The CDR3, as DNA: TGTGCCAGCAGTCGACTAGGGACAGGGAACACTGAAGCTTTCTTT.

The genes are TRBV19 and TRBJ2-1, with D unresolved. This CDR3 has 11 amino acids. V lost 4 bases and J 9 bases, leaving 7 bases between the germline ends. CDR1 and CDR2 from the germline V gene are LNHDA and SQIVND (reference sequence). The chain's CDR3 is CASSRGSEQFF. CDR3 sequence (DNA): TGTGCCAGTAGTAGGGGTTCTGAGCAGTTCTTC.

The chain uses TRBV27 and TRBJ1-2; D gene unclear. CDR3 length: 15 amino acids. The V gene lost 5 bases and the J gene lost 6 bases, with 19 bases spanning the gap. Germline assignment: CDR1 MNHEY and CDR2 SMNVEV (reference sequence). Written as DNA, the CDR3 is TGTGCCAGCAGTGGCCTGGACCGCTATAGGGATGGCTACACCTTC. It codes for CASSGLDRYRDGYTF.

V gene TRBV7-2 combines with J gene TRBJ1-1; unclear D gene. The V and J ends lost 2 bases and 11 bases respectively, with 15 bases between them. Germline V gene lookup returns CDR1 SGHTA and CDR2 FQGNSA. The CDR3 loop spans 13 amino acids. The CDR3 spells CASSLMRGRQAFF. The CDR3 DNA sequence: TGTGCCAGCAGCTTAATGCGAGGCCGTCAGGCTTTCTTT.

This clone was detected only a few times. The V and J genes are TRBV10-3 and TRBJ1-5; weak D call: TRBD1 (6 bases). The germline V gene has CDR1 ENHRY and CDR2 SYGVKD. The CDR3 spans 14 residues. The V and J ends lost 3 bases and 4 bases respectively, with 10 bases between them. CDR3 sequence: CAISDTGLNQPQHF. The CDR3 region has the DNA TGTGCCATCAGTGATACAGGGCTAAATCAGCCCCAGCATTTT.

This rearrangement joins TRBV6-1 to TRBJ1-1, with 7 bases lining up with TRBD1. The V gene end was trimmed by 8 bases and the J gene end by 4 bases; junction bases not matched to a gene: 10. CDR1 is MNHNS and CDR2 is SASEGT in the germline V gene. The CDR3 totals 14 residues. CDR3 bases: TGTGCCAGCGATTTTAAGGGGGCCGGCACTGAAGCTTTCTTT. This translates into CASDFKGAGTEAFF.

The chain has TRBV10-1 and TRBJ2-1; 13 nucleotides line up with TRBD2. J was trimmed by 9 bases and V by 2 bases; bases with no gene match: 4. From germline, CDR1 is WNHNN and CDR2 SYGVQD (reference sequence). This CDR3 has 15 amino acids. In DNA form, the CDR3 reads TGCGCCAGCAGTGAGACTAGCGGGAGGGTGGGTGAGCAGTTCTTC. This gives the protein CASSETSGRVGEQFF.

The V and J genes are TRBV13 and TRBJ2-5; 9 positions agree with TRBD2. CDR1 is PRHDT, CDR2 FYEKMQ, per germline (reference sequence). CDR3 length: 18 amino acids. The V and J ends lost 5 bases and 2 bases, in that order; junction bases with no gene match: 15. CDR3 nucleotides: TGTGCCAGCAGCCCAGGCGCGGGACTAGCCCTTCCTCAAGAGACCCAGTACTTC. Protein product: CASSPGAGLALPQETQYF.

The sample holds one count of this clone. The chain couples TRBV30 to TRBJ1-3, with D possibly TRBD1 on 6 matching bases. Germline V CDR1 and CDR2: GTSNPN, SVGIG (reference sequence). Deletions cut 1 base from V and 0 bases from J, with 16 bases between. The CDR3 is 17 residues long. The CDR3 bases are TGTGCCTGGAGTGCCCAGGGGAAGGGATTCTCTGGAAACACCATATATTTT. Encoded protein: CAWSAQGKGFSGNTIYF.

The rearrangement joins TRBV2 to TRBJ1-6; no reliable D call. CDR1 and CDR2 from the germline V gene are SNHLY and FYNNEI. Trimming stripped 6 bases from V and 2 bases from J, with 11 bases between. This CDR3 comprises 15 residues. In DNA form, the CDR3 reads TGTGCCAGCAGGGAGGCCGGGGCCTATAATTCACCCCTCCACTTT. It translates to CASREAGAYNSPLHF.

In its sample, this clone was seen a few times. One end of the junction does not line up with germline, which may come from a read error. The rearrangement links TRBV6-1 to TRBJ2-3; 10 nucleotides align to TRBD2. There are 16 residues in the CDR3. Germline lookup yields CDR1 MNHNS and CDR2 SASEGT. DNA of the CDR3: TGTGCCAGCAGCGAAGGTATAGCGGGGGGTCTAAATACGCAGTATTTT. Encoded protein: CASSEGIAGGLNTQYF.

The CDR3 sequence: CASTDLFGSYNEQFF. CDR3 sequence (DNA): TGTGCCAGCACCGATCTTTTTGGCTCCTACAATGAGCAGTTCTTC. The chain uses TRBV7-9 and TRBJ2-1; D not certain. CDR1 is SEHNR, CDR2 FQNEAQ, per germline (reference sequence). Trimming left V 7 bases short and J 0 bases short, with 13 bases between. The CDR3 consists of 15 residues.

The CDR3 region has the DNA TGTGCCAGCAGCGTCATTTCGGGGGGGCGGTCTGGGGCCAACGTCCTGACTTTC. Its translation is CASSVISGGRSGANVLTF. The chain has TRBV9 and TRBJ2-6, with 8 bases matching TRBD2. CDR3 length equals 18 residues. Germline V gives CDR1 SGDLS, CDR2 YYNGEE. V trimming: 2 bases; J trimming: 1 base; junction bases outside the gene matches: 8.

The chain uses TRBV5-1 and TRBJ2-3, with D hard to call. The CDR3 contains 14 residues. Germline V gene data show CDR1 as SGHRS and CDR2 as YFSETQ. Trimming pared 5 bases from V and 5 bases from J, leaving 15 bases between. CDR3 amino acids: CASREQSYVDTQYF. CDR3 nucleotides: TGCGCCAGCAGGGAGCAATCTTATGTAGATACGCAGTATTTT. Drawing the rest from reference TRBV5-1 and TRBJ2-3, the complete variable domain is KAGVTQTPRYLIKTRGQQVTLSCSPISGHRSVSWYQQTPGQGLQFLFEYFSETQRNKGNFPGRFSGRQFSNSRSEMNVSTLELGDSALYLCASREQSYVDTQYFGPGTRLTVL.

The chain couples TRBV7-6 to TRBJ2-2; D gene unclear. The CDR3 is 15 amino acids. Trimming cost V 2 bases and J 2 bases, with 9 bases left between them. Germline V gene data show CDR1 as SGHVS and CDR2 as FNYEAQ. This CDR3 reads CASSLRVGNTGELFF. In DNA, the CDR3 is TGTGCCAGCAGCTTAAGGGTCGGTAACACCGGGGAGCTGTTTTTT.

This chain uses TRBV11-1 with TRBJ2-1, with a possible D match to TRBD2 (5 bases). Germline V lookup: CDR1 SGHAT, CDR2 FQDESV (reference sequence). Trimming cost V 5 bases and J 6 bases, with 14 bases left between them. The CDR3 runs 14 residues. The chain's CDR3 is CASSAHREFNEQFF. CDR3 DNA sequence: TGTGCCAGCAGCGCCCATAGGGAGTTCAATGAGCAGTTCTTC.

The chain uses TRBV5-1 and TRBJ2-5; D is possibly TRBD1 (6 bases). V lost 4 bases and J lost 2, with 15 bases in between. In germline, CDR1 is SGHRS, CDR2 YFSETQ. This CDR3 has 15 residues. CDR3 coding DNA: TGCGCCAGCAGCGCGGAAACAGGGCGTCAAGAGACCCAGTACTTC. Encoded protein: CASSAETGRQETQYF.

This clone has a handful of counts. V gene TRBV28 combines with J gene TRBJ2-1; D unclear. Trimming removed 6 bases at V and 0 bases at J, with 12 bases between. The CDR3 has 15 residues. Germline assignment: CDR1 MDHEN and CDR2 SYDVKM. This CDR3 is CASRSDPSSYNEQFF. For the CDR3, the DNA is TGTGCCAGCAGATCTGACCCGAGCTCCTACAATGAGCAGTTCTTC.

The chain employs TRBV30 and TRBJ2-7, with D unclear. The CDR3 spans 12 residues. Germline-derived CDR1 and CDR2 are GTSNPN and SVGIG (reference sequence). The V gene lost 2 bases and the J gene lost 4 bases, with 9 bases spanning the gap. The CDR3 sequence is CAWSSESYEQYF. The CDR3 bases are TGTGCCTGGAGTTCAGAGAGTTACGAGCAGTACTTC.

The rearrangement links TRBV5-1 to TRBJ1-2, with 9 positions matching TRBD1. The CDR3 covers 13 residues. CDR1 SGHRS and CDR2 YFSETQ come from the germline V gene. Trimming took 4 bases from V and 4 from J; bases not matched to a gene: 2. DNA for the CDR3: TGCGCCAGCAGCGGGACAGGGCCCTATGGCTACACCTTC. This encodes CASSGTGPYGYTF.